These 28 T cell receptor beta chains were all obtained from the same sample, sequenced in a study of memory CD4+ T cells and cytomegalovirus serostatus. Profiling relied on immunoSEQ multiplex PCR, and the TCRdb table lists in-frame clones only, not all of them. Among 40,000 to 55,000 clones listed, around 76% were seen once. The sort gate was single viable CD3+CD4+CD8-CD45RO+ cells for memory CD4+ T cells. The sample taken for sequencing was memory CD4+ T cells from blood. Source of these receptors: an adult in good health and CMV-seronegative.

By proportion, this clone is medium-sized. The V gene is TRBV5-8, the J gene TRBJ1-2; possible D gene TRBD1, 5 bases. The CDR3 totals 12 residues. V lost 2 bases to trimming and J lost 5 bases, with 7 bases between them. Germline V lookup: CDR1 SGHTS, CDR2 YDEGEE. CDR3 bases: TGTGCCAGCAGCTTTTCAGGGTATGGCTACACCTTC. Its translation is CASSFSGYGYTF.

By share, this clone counts as medium-sized. The chain joins TRBV19 to TRBJ1-5; D ambiguous. The CDR3 totals 13 residues. With 2 bases removed from V and 2 bases from J, the gap between germline ends came to 4 bases. Germline V lookup: CDR1 LNHDA, CDR2 SQIVND (reference sequence). This chain's CDR3 is CASSISGNQPQHF. In DNA form, the CDR3 reads TGTGCCAGTAGTATATCAGGCAATCAGCCCCAGCATTTT.

The CDR3 loop reads CATSRDRTDTQYF. Written as DNA, the CDR3 is TGTGCCACCAGCAGAGACAGGACAGATACGCAGTATTTT. V usage is TRBV15 and J usage is TRBJ2-3; D ambiguous. The CDR3 covers 13 residues. Germline V gives CDR1 LNHNV, CDR2 YYDKDF (reference sequence). Trimming stripped 0 bases from V and 3 bases from J, with 4 bases between.

This clone was found a few times. This chain joins TRBV27 and TRBJ2-1; D is perhaps TRBD2 (6 bases). Germline V lookup: CDR1 MNHEY, CDR2 SMNVEV (reference sequence). The CDR3 has 15 amino acids. Between the trimmed V and J ends, which lost 7 bases and 4 bases, there was a span of 17 bases. The CDR3 DNA follows: TGTGCCAGCACCCTCCGCGGGGCCCAGTACAATGAGCAGTTCTTC. Encoded protein: CASTLRGAQYNEQFF.

The gene calls are TRBV19 and TRBJ2-1; 8 bases match TRBD2. The junction had 8 bases not matched to a gene; V was cut back by 6 bases and J by 4 bases. CDR3 length: 15 amino acids. Germline V gene data show CDR1 as LNHDA and CDR2 as SQIVND (reference sequence). CDR3: CASSPPSGGYNEQFF. CDR3 coding DNA: TGTGCCAGTAGCCCCCCGAGCGGGGGTTACAATGAGCAGTTCTTC. The variable domain in full, with the rest retrieved from reference TRBV19 and TRBJ2-1, is DGGITQSPKYLFRKEGQNVTLSCEQNLNHDAMYWYRQDPGQGLRLIYYSQIVNDFQKGDIAEGYSVSREKKESFPLTVTSAQKNPTAFYLCASSPPSGGYNEQFFGPGTRLTVL.

This chain connects TRBV28 to TRBJ2-7, with a tentative D call TRBD1 (5 bases). Looked up from germline, CDR1 is MDHEN and CDR2 is SYDVKM. With 2 bases removed from V and 7 bases from J, the gap between germline ends came to 12 bases. This CDR3 has 13 residues. The CDR3 bases are TGTGCCAGCAGTTTAGGCAGGGCTGGGGAGCAGTACTTC. Translated: CASSLGRAGEQYF.

The V call is TRBV28, the J call TRBJ1-2; D not resolved. Per the germline V gene, CDR1 is MDHEN and CDR2 is SYDVKM. The CDR3 contains 11 residues. V was cut by 7 bases and J by 5 bases, with 8 bases left in between. The CDR3 is CASNGVYGYTF. The CDR3 coding sequence is TGTGCCAGCAACGGGGTTTATGGCTACACCTTC.

The V gene is TRBV2, the J gene TRBJ1-4; D is undetermined. CDR1 is SNHLY, CDR2 FYNNEI, per germline. Trimming removed 3 bases from V and 8 bases from J, with 4 bases in between. The CDR3 covers 11 residues. The CDR3 coding sequence is TGTGCCAGCAGTGAGGCCGAAAAACTGTTTTTT. Protein product: CASSEAEKLFF.

This chain joins TRBV28 and TRBJ2-5; the D is unclear. Germline CDR1 MDHEN, CDR2 SYDVKM. With 3 bases removed from V and 7 bases from J, the gap between germline ends came to 6 bases. This CDR3 has 11 amino acids. For the CDR3, the DNA is TGTGCCAGCAGTTTTTGGGGGACCCAGTACTTC. Translating it yields CASSFWGTQYF. Drawing the rest from reference TRBV28 and TRBJ2-5, the complete variable domain is DVKVTQSSRYLVKRTGEKVFLECVQDMDHENMFWYRQDPGLGLRLIYFSYDVKMKEKGDIPEGYSVSREKKERFSLILESASTNQTSMYLCASSFWGTQYFGPGTRLLVL.

The chain employs TRBV6-5 and TRBJ1-1; 8 nucleotides align to TRBD1. Germline V gives CDR1 MNHEY, CDR2 SVGAGI. J was trimmed by 8 bases and V by 6 bases; bases with no gene match: 2. The CDR3 has 11 residues. CDR3 amino acids: CASSRTGEAFF. DNA for the CDR3: TGTGCCAGCAGCCGGACAGGGGAAGCTTTCTTT.

The chain employs TRBV28 and TRBJ1-2; D is undetermined. This CDR3 is built from 14 residues. Trimming cost V 3 bases and J 2 bases, with 10 bases left between them. Germline CDR1 and CDR2: MDHEN and SYDVKM. The CDR3 region is CASSFVGPNYGYTF. In DNA form, the CDR3 reads TGTGCCAGCAGTTTTGTAGGACCGAACTATGGCTACACCTTC.

The rearrangement uses TRBV4-1 and TRBJ2-7; 9 bases match TRBD2. The length of the CDR3 is 14 residues. The J segment lost 6 bases and the V segment lost 1 base, leaving 4 bases of the junction unmatched. Germline CDR1 MGHRA, CDR2 YSYEKL. Here the CDR3 reads CASSQGPTSGEQYF. The CDR3 nucleotides are TGCGCCAGCAGCCAAGGCCCGACTAGCGGCGAGCAGTACTTC.

The chain has TRBV30 and TRBJ1-4; D call uncertain. Trimming took 1 base from V and 8 from J, leaving 8 bases between them. Looked up from germline, CDR1 is GTSNPN and CDR2 is SVGIG (reference sequence). This CDR3 has 12 amino acids. As DNA, the CDR3 is TGTGCCTGGAGTGGGGTAGGGGAAAAACTGTTTTTT. Its protein product is CAWSGVGEKLFF.

The chain has TRBV18 and TRBJ1-6; TRBD1 matches 7 bases. The CDR3 sequence is 16 residues long. V shed 2 bases and J 6 bases; nucleotides not matched to a gene: 7. The germline V gene encodes CDR1 KGHSH and CDR2 LQKENI. The CDR3 sequence is CASSPAETGINSPLHF. The CDR3 coding sequence is TGTGCCAGCTCACCAGCCGAGACAGGGATTAATTCACCCCTCCACTTT.

The chain has TRBV7-8 and TRBJ2-5; D unclear. This CDR3 is 14 amino acids long. The V gene's germline CDR1 is SGHVS and CDR2 FQNEAQ. V was pared by 5 bases and J by 2 bases, with 12 bases between. CDR3 in amino acids: CASSPQWGQETQYF. CDR3 coding DNA: TGTGCCAGCAGCCCCCAATGGGGTCAAGAGACCCAGTACTTC.

The genes are TRBV11-3 and TRBJ2-2, with unresolved D. Germline assignment: CDR1 SGHNT and CDR2 YENEEA. The CDR3 length is 18 residues. Trimming left V 1 base short and J 0 bases short, with 15 bases between. In DNA, the CDR3 is TGTGCCAGCAGCTTAGGGTTAAGCCTGTACGCGAACACCGGGGAGCTGTTTTTT. It codes for CASSLGLSLYANTGELFF.

V and J are TRBV2 and TRBJ1-1; 9 nucleotides line up with TRBD1. Germline V gene data show CDR1 as SNHLY and CDR2 as FYNNEI. CDR3 length: 14 residues. J lost 4 bases, V lost 7 bases, and 7 bases had no gene match. CDR3 nucleotides: TGTGCCAGCATTTGGCCGGACAGGGGCACTGAAGCTTTCTTT. Translating gives CASIWPDRGTEAFF. The full variable domain, with the rest looked up from reference TRBV2 and TRBJ1-1, is EPEVTQTPSHQVTQMGQEVILRCVPISNHLYFYWYRQILGQKVEFLVSFYNNEISEKSEIFDDQFSVERPDGSNFTLKIRSTKLEDSAMYFCASIWPDRGTEAFFGQGTRLTVV.

This chain links TRBV4-1 with TRBJ2-1, with 14 positions matching TRBD2. Germline-derived CDR1 and CDR2 are MGHRA and YSYEKL. This CDR3 is built from 17 residues. V lost 1 base, J lost 8 bases, and 7 bases stayed unmatched. In DNA form, the CDR3 reads TGCGCCAGCAGCCAAGGGAGACTAGCGGGGGGGCTCGATGAGCAGTTCTTC. This codes for CASSQGRLAGGLDEQFF.

The CDR3, as DNA: TGCGCCAGCAGCCTGGAGGGGCGGGGGGGCTCTGGAGAGACCCAGTACTTC. Translation: CASSLEGRGGSGETQYF. The chain combines TRBV5-1 with TRBJ2-5; 9 bases match TRBD2. The CDR3 sequence is 17 residues long. CDR1 and CDR2 from the germline V gene are SGHRS and YFSETQ. The ends lost 4 bases at V and 4 bases at J; junction bases unmatched: 14.

This chain links TRBV7-8 with TRBJ2-1, with 15 bases matching TRBD2. Germline V gene data show CDR1 as SGHVS and CDR2 as FQNEAQ. This CDR3 has 16 amino acids. The ends lost 4 bases at V and 9 bases at J; junction bases unmatched: 7. CDR3 protein: CASSSRTSGGEVEQFF. CDR3 bases: TGTGCCAGCAGCTCGAGGACTAGCGGGGGGGAAGTTGAGCAGTTCTTC.

As DNA, the CDR3 is TGTGCCAGCTCACCAGACAGACCCGCAACTAATGAAAAACTGTTTTTT. Translating it yields CASSPDRPATNEKLFF. The chain combines TRBV18 with TRBJ1-4; the D gene is possibly TRBD1 (5 bases). Trimming shortened V by 2 bases and J by 0 bases, and 10 bases separated the two germline ends. Germline assignment: CDR1 KGHSH and CDR2 LQKENI. This CDR3 has 16 amino acids.

This chain links TRBV10-3 with TRBJ2-2, with 8 bases aligning to TRBD1. From germline, CDR1 is ENHRY and CDR2 SYGVKD. Trimming at V came to 10 bases and at J to 2 bases, leaving 6 bases not matched to a gene. This CDR3 comprises 14 residues. CDR3 in DNA: TGTGCCACTGGGACAGGCGTAAACACCGGGGAGCTGTTTTTT. Amino acid sequence: CATGTGVNTGELFF.

This clone is labeled medium-sized (0.01 to 0.1%). The CDR3 protein is CASSETVYSGNTIYF. The CDR3 region has the DNA TGTGCCAGCAGTGAGACAGTCTACTCTGGAAACACCATATATTTT. The gene calls are TRBV2 and TRBJ1-3, with D maybe TRBD1 (5 bases). The CDR3 has 15 amino acids. CDR1 and CDR2 (germline): SNHLY, FYNNEI. With 3 bases removed from V and 0 bases from J, the gap between germline ends came to 9 bases.

The rearrangement uses TRBV30 and TRBJ2-7; 7 positions agree with TRBD1. V lost 2 bases, J lost 2 bases, and 3 bases stayed unmatched. The CDR3 is 13 residues long. Germline lookup yields CDR1 GTSNPN and CDR2 SVGIG (reference sequence). The CDR3 is CAWSRGGAYEQYF. Here the CDR3 DNA reads TGTGCCTGGAGTCGAGGGGGCGCCTACGAGCAGTACTTC.

The genes are TRBV7-2 and TRBJ2-3; 9 nucleotides line up with TRBD1. From germline, CDR1 is SGHTA and CDR2 FQGNSA. This CDR3 contains 14 residues. The V and J ends lost 5 bases and 5 bases, in that order; junction bases with no gene match: 5. CDR3 in amino acids: CASSHPGQGDTQYF. The CDR3 DNA is TGTGCCAGCAGCCATCCGGGACAGGGAGATACGCAGTATTTT.

The chain couples TRBV11-3 to TRBJ2-5; 10 bases are shared with TRBD2. The CDR3 has 15 amino acids. Trimming removed 5 bases from V and 5 bases from J; junction bases left unmatched: 8. The germline CDR1 and CDR2 sequences are SGHNT and YENEEA. The DNA for the CDR3 is TGTGCCAGCAGCCGAAAAGCGGGGGGGCCGGAGACCCAGTACTTC. It yields the protein CASSRKAGGPETQYF.

CDR3 sequence: CASRAGTNNEQFF. DNA of the CDR3: TGTGCCAGCAGGGCCGGGACGAACAATGAGCAGTTCTTC. The rearrangement links TRBV6-6 to TRBJ2-1; tentatively, D is TRBD1 or TRBD2 (5 bases each). The germline V gene encodes CDR1 MNHNY and CDR2 SVGAGI (reference sequence). With 6 bases removed from V and 5 bases from J, the gap between germline ends came to 11 bases. The CDR3 has 13 residues.

V and J are TRBV7-9 and TRBJ1-1; 11 bases are a match to TRBD1. This CDR3 is 15 amino acids long. Germline CDR1 and CDR2: SEHNR and FQNEAQ (reference sequence). V lost 4 bases, J lost 4 bases, and 5 bases stayed unmatched. The CDR3: CASSSGTGGITEAFF. CDR3 DNA: TGTGCCAGCAGCTCCGGGACAGGGGGGATCACTGAAGCTTTCTTT.